This TCR beta chain was observed in a study (dated by TCRdb to about 2016). As for the study more broadly: The origins of HIV persistence were investigated in individuals who naturally controlled HIV infection.

The cysteine opens and the phenylalanine closes a CDR3 of 15 amino acids. Only the CDR3 DNA is retained, 45 bases long and in frame from the first base. CDR1 and CDR2, per the germline V gene, are SGDLS and YYNGEE. The V end loses 4 bases and the J end loses 1 base, and a stretch of 14 bases separates them. Library generation was performed with 5' RACE. Sequencing relied on an Illumina HiSeq 2000. TCRdb passed the public sequencing reads through fastp at Q25 and MiXCR, retaining productive beta sequences. Duplicate CDR3 protein sequences are folded into a single record with the most common DNA and genes. The sample contains 2,500 to 3,500 distinct CDR3 sequences, around 7% of them found a single time. 6.5% of the sample goes to the ten largest clones. This clonotype is characterized as medium-sized (0.01 to 0.1%). There is no known antigen for this receptor. Base qualities are not at hand, and no much larger clone is one base apart.

Recombination linked TRBV9 to TRBJ2-5, with TRBD2 as a weak D call on 6 bases. This TCR derives from a female donor with HIV. The sample taken for sequencing was total memory T cells from blood PBMCs. The cell subset or site label, read with the paper, signifies: transitional memory CD4+ T cells. The CDR3: CASSPRWGVQETQYF. The sequenced DNA is TGTGCCAGCAGCCCCCGCTGGGGGGTCCAAGAGACCCAGTACTTC.